This record covers a single TCR beta chain. Produced via immunoSEQ multiplex PCR; TCRdb's table is partial and in-frame only. Counted here are some 3,800 clones, 45% to 65% occurring once; the ten biggest clones make up roughly 20%. This record belongs to a study of sequential checkpoint blockade in melanoma. Study as a whole: Both treatment sequences were followed by maintenance nivolumab.

Treatment described: randomized to nivolumab then ipilimumab (arm A) or the reverse (arm B). Live CD3+CD8+ CD19− CD56− cells were sorted from PBMCs. Germline V gene sequence: CDR1 MNHEY, CDR2 SMNVEV (reference sequence). The CDR3 has 19 residues. The V gene end was trimmed by 4 bases and the J gene end by 2 bases; junction bases not matched to a gene: 12. This TCR was recovered from a human patient with melanoma. Some clones in this sample may be carry-over from other donors' samples. The sequenced sample was CD8+ T cells sorted from blood (inferred from file names), obtained from a patient given nivolumab and ipilimumab in sequence. The genes are TRBV27 and TRBJ2-7, with 15 bases aligning to TRBD2. CDR3 nucleotides: TGTGCCAGCAGTTCCCCCTCGGGACTAGCGGGGGGAGTTACCTACGAGCAGTACTTC. This sequence encodes CASSSPSGLAGGVTYEQYF.